This T cell receptor beta chain was obtained from a study of blood T cell repertoires in COVID-19. Germline V gene data show CDR1 as SGHRS and CDR2 as YFSETQ. The CDR3 sequence is 13 residues long. Unmatched junction bases numbered 11, after V lost 4 bases and J lost 11 bases. How the authors handled the data: Nucleated cell counts were estimated from reference gene primer amplification. TCRdb's table, derived via immunoSEQ multiplex PCR, lists solely in-frame clones and lacks some. The V and J calls and clone size were taken over from that table, and D and trimming were inferred from the DNA. The table has tens of thousands of clones, 75% to 90% seen once.

The source is a woman aged 70-85 years with acute or convalescent COVID-19. Sample: peripheral blood. The J gene is TRBJ1-1, the V gene TRBV5-1; TRBD1 agrees at 7 bases. CDR3 residues: CASSPETDRDAFF. DNA of the CDR3: TGCGCCAGCAGCCCGGAAACCGACAGGGATGCTTTCTTT.